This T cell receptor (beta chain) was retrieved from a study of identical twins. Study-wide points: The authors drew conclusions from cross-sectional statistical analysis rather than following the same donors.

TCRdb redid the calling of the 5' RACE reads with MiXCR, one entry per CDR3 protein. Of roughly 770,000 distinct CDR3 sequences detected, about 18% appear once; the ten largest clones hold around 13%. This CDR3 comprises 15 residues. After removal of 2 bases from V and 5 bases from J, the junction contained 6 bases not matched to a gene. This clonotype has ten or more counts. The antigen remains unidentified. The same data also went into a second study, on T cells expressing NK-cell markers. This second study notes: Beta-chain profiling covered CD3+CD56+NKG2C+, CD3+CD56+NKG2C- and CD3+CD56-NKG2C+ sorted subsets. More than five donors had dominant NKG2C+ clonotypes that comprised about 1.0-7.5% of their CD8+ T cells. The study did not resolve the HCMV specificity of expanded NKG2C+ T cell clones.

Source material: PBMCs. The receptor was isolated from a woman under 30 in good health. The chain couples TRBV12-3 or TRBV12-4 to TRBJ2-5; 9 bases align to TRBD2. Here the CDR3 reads CASSLKPSGAETQYF. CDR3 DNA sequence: TGTGCCAGCAGTTTAAAGCCTAGCGGGGCGGAGACCCAGTACTTC.